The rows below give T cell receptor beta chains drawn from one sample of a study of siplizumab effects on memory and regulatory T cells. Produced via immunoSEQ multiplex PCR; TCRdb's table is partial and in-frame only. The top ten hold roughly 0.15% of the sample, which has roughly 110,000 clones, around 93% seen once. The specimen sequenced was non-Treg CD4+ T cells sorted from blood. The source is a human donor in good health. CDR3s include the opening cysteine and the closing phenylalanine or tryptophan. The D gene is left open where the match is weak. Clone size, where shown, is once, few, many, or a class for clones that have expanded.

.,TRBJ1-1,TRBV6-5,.,CASSSPRTRGSTEAFF,TGTGCCAGCAGTTCCCCAAGGACCCGGGGTAGCACTGAAGCTTTCTTT
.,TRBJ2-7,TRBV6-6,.,CASSQTTMQYF,TGTGCCAGCAGTCAAACTACGATGCAGTACTTC
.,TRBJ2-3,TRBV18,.,CASSPLGVPVADTDTQYF,TGTGCCAGCTCACCCCTGGGGGTTCCGGTAGCGGACACAGATACGCAGTATTTT
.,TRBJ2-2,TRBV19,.,CASTAGQNTGELFF,TGTGCCAGTACCGCGGGCCAGAACACCGGGGAGCTGTTTTTT
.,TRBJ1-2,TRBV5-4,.,CASSLNAGGYTF,TGTGCCAGCAGCTTGAACGCCGGGGGCTACACCTTC
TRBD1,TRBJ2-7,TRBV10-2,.,CASSDPGQGGKQYF,TGCGCCAGCAGTGACCCGGGACAGGGAGGAAAGCAGTACTTC
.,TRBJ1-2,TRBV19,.,CASGYRATYGYTF,TGTGCCAGTGGATACAGGGCCACCTATGGCTACACCTTC
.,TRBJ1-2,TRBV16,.,CASSPSTGTGYGYTF,TGTGCCAGCAGTCCCTCGACAGGCACAGGGTATGGCTACACCTTC
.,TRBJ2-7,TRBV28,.,CASRLAGLHEQYF,TGTGCCAGCCGGTTGGCAGGTCTTCACGAGCAGTACTTC
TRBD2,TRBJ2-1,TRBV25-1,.,CASSDTSGVDNEQFF,TGTGCCAGCAGTGATACCAGCGGGGTAGACAATGAGCAGTTCTTC
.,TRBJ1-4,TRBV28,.,CASSEGQSTNEKLFF,TGTGCCAGCAGTGAAGGACAGTCAACTAATGAAAAACTGTTTTTT
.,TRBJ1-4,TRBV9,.,CASSYTALNEKLFF,TGTGCCAGCAGCTATACAGCCCTTAATGAAAAACTGTTTTTT
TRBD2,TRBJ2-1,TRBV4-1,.,CASSQGLAGGMVVF,TGCGCCAGCAGCCAAGGCCTAGCGGGGGGGATGGTGGTCTTC
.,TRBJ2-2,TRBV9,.,CASSDLNTGELFF,TGTGCCAGCAGCGACCTAAACACCGGGGAGCTGTTTTTT
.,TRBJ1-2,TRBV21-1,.,CASSKSPGTGSGYTF,TGTGCCAGCAGCAAAAGTCCCGGGACAGGGTCCGGCTACACCTTC
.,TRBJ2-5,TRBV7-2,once,CASSLRGIWETQYF,TGTGCCAGCAGCTTACGGGGCATATGGGAGACCCAGTACTTC
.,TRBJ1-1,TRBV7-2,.,CASSLGNSNTEAFF,TGTGCCAGCAGCTTGGGCAACAGTAACACTGAAGCTTTCTTT
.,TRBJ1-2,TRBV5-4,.,CASSPWTGAGGYTF,TGTGCCAGCAGCCCTTGGACGGGGGCGGGGGGCTACACCTTC
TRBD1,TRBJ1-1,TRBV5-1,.,CASSLQGGDTEAFF,TGCGCCAGCAGCTTGCAGGGGGGAGACACTGAAGCTTTCTTT
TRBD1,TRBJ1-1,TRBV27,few,CASSLFAAGTGNTEAFF,TGTGCCAGCAGTTTGTTCGCCGCCGGGACAGGGAACACTGAAGCTTTCTTT
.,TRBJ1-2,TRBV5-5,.,CASSSDGNYGYTF,TGTGCCAGCAGCTCGGACGGCAACTATGGCTACACCTTC
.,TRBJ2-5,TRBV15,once,CATSALGPRETQYF,TGTGCCACCAGCGCGCTTGGGCCAAGGGAGACCCAGTACTTC
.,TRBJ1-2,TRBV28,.,CASSSNRVGGYGYTF,TGTGCCAGCAGCTCCAACAGGGTGGGCGGGTATGGCTACACCTTC
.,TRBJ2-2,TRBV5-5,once,CASSLQGPTGELFF,TGTGCCAGCAGCTTGCAGGGTCCCACCGGGGAGCTGTTTTTT
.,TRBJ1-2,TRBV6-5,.,CASSRQTGGNYGYTF,TGTGCCAGCAGCCGGCAGACAGGAGGTAACTATGGCTACACCTTC
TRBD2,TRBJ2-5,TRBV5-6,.,CASSLVGEGTQYF,TGTGCCAGCAGCTTGGTCGGGGAGGGGACCCAGTACTTC
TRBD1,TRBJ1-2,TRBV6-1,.,CASITGTGYDYGYTF,TGTGCCAGCATTACCGGGACAGGTTACGACTATGGCTACACCTTC
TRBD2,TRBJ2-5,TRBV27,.,CASSLSRAGGQETQYF,TGTGCCAGCAGTTTATCGCGAGCGGGGGGGCAAGAGACCCAGTACTTC
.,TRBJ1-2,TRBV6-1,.,CASRGAGLNYGYTF,TGTGCCAGCAGGGGGGCAGGTCTTAACTATGGCTACACCTTC
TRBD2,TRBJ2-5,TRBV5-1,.,CASSATGGRETQYF,TGCGCCAGCAGCGCCACGGGGGGTAGGGAGACCCAGTACTTC
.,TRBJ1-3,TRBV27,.,CASSSAGLTLSDTIYF,TGTGCCAGCAGTTCCGCGGGACTGACCCTTTCAGACACCATATATTTT
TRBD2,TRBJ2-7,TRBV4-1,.,CASSQRGEDHEQYF,TGCGCCAGCAGCCAACGGGGGGAGGACCACGAGCAGTACTTC
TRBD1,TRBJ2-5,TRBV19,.,CASSTPGTGGETQYF,TGTGCCAGTAGTACCCCCGGGACAGGGGGAGAGACCCAGTACTTC
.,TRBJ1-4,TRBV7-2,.,CASSLERDEKLFF,TGTGCCAGCAGCTTAGAAAGGGACGAAAAACTGTTTTTT
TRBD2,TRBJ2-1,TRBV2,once,CASTARRLTSGGMGEQFF,TGTGCCAGCACTGCCCGCCGACTGACTAGCGGGGGTATGGGTGAGCAGTTCTTC
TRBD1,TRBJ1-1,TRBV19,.,CASNIGTGEAFF,TGTGCCAGTAACATCGGGACAGGTGAAGCTTTCTTT
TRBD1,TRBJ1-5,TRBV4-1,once,CASSTIFGTGRVNQPQHF,TGCGCCAGCAGCACGATATTCGGGACAGGGAGGGTCAATCAGCCCCAGCATTTT
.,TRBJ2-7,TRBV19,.,CASSAGQTYEQYF,TGTGCCAGTAGTGCGGGACAGACCTACGAGCAGTACTTC
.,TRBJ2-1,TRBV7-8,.,CASRPGGANEQFF,TGTGCCAGCAGGCCCGGGGGAGCTAATGAGCAGTTCTTC
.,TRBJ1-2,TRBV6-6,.,CASSYANYGYTF,TGTGCCAGCAGTTACGCGAACTATGGCTACACCTTC
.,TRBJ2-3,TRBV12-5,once,CASGLQGADTQYF,TGTGCTAGTGGTTTGCAGGGTGCAGATACGCAGTATTTT
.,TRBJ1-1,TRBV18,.,CASSPQQGGTEAFF,TGTGCCAGCTCACCACAACAGGGTGGCACTGAAGCTTTCTTT
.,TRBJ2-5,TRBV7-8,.,CASSLPRGWETQYF,TGTGCCAGCAGCTTACCTCGGGGGTGGGAGACCCAGTACTTC
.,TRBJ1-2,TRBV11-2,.,CASSLGAVYGYTF,TGTGCCAGCAGCTTAGGGGCAGTCTATGGCTACACCTTC
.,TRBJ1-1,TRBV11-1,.,CASSFVSLGTEAFF,TGTGCCAGCAGCTTCGTTTCTCTGGGGACTGAAGCTTTCTTT
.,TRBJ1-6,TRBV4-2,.,CASSQDEGRRSPLHF,TGTGCCAGCAGCCAAGATGAGGGTAGACGGTCACCCCTCCACTTT
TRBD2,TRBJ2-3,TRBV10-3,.,CAISEPFPTSGATDTQYF,TGTGCCATCAGTGAGCCCTTTCCGACTAGCGGGGCCACAGATACGCAGTATTTT
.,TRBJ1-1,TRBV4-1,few,CASRTTGRGVNTEAFF,TGCGCCAGCAGGACGACAGGACGGGGAGTGAACACTGAAGCTTTCTTT
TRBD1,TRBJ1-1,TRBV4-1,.,CASSQGLGGFAEAFF,TGCGCCAGCAGCCAAGGCTTAGGGGGCTTTGCTGAAGCTTTCTTT
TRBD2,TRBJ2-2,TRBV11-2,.,CASSLVGTSGGITGELFF,TGTGCCAGCAGCTTAGTGGGGACTAGCGGGGGGATCACCGGGGAGCTGTTTTTT
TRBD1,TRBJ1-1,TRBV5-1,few,CASSLVDRVPTEAFF,TGCGCCAGCAGCTTAGTGGACAGGGTGCCCACTGAAGCTTTCTTT
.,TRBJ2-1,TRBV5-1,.,CASSLAYPEQFF,TGCGCCAGCAGCTTGGCCTACCCTGAGCAGTTCTTC
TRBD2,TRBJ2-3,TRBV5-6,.,CASSSRLAGTNTDTQYF,TGTGCCAGCAGCTCACGACTAGCGGGGACAAACACAGATACGCAGTATTTT
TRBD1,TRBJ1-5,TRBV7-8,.,CASSLQGGAGNQPQHF,TGTGCCAGCAGCTTACAAGGGGGCGCAGGCAATCAGCCCCAGCATTTT
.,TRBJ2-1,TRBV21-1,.,CASSIRCAGAPYNEQFF,TGTGCCAGCAGCATTCGCTGCGCGGGGGCCCCCTACAATGAGCAGTTCTTC
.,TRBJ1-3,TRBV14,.,CASSQYSSSGNTIYF,TGTGCCAGCAGCCAGTACAGCTCCTCTGGAAACACCATATATTTT
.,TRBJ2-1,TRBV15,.,CATSSEGGRGNEQFF,TGTGCCACCAGCAGCGAGGGGGGAAGAGGCAATGAGCAGTTCTTC